The text below deals with one TCR beta chain. Some clones are missing from TCRdb's copy, which holds only in-frame ones; the method was immunoSEQ multiplex PCR. The sample holds tens of thousands of clones, roughly 80% seen once. The record originates from a study of T cell responses to AZD1222 COVID-19 vaccine. At the level of the study: Whether given at about 4 or about 12 weeks, second doses were pooled.

Losses at the gene ends were 5 bases for V and 3 bases for J; bases not matched to a gene: 5. Germline V gene data show CDR1 as LNHNV and CDR2 as YYDKDF (reference sequence). The CDR3 is 16 amino acids. The starting material was peripheral blood, obtained on day 0 of AZD1222 vaccination. V and J are TRBV15 and TRBJ2-3, with TRBD2 identical over 13 bases. The clonotype was recovered from an adult in good health. The CDR3 here is CATSARTSGRTDTQYF. The DNA of the CDR3 is TGTGCCACCAGCGCCCGGACTAGCGGGAGAACAGATACGCAGTATTTT.